This record concerns one T cell receptor (beta chain) sequence. The data stem from a study of blood T cell repertoires in COVID-19. Repertoires were generated with immunoSEQ multiplex PCR, while TCRdb's copy carries only in-frame clones and drops some. In the table there are roughly 250,000 clones, roughly 90% of which are singletons. This CDR3 has 16 amino acids. V was pared by 4 bases and J by 7 bases, with 11 bases of the junction left unmatched. Per germline, CDR1 MNHEY and CDR2 SVGEGT. Sequences were obtained from peripheral blood. The origin of this receptor is a woman under 40 with acute or convalescent COVID-19. V and J are TRBV6-2 or TRBV6-3 and TRBJ1-4, with 8 bases that match TRBD1. CDR3 DNA sequence: TGTGCCAGCAGTTTTTTCTACAGGGGGAAAGTTGAAAAACTGTTTTTT. Translation gives CASSFFYRGKVEKLFF.